This is a list of T cell receptor beta chains from one sample in a study of blood T cell repertoires in COVID-19. Here immunoSEQ multiplex PCR was the method, and the copy in TCRdb shows in-frame clones only, minus some. The sample holds a few hundred thousand clones, about 85% seen once. The sequencing input was peripheral blood. The source is a woman between 18 and 30 years old with acute or convalescent COVID-19. Each CDR3 is given with its conserved first and last residue. The order of the fields is J gene, V gene, D gene, clone size, CDR3 protein, CDR3 DNA. The D gene is left open where the match is weak. Some rows have no size entry. The others give once, few or many, or a class for an expanded clone.

j_gene: TRBJ2-1; v_gene: TRBV6-5; d_gene: TRBD2; abundance: -; CDR3aa: CASNSGGAGYNEQFF; CDR3nt: TGTGCCAGCAACAGCGGGGGGGCCGGCTACAATGAGCAGTTCTTC
j_gene: TRBJ1-2; v_gene: TRBV7-3; d_gene: TRBD1; abundance: -; CDR3aa: CASSDRGHYGYTF; CDR3nt: TGTGCCAGCAGCGACAGGGGTCACTATGGCTACACCTTC
j_gene: TRBJ2-2; v_gene: TRBV2; d_gene: TRBD1; abundance: -; CDR3aa: CASTVQGDGTGELFF; CDR3nt: TGTGCCAGCACAGTACAGGGGGACGGCACCGGGGAGCTGTTTTTT
j_gene: TRBJ2-7; v_gene: TRBV12-5; d_gene: -; abundance: many; CDR3aa: CASGLVQSSEKSYEQYF; CDR3nt: TGTGCTAGTGGTTTGGTACAATCGTCGGAGAAGTCCTACGAGCAGTACTTC
j_gene: TRBJ1-4; v_gene: TRBV19; d_gene: -; abundance: -; CDR3aa: CASSMGRVVEKLFF; CDR3nt: TGTGCCAGTAGTATGGGCAGGGTTGTGGAAAAACTGTTTTTT
j_gene: TRBJ2-1; v_gene: TRBV9; d_gene: TRBD2; abundance: -; CDR3aa: CASSGSGNSYNEQFF; CDR3nt: TGTGCCAGCAGCGGTAGCGGGAACTCCTACAATGAGCAGTTCTTC
j_gene: TRBJ2-1; v_gene: TRBV9; d_gene: TRBD1; abundance: -; CDR3aa: CASRGGQGGEQFF; CDR3nt: TGTGCCAGCAGGGGAGGACAGGGCGGCGAGCAGTTCTTC
j_gene: TRBJ1-3; v_gene: TRBV7-7; d_gene: -; abundance: -; CDR3aa: CASSPELGPGNTIYF; CDR3nt: TGTGCCAGCAGCCCTGAATTGGGCCCTGGAAACACCATATATTTT
j_gene: TRBJ1-6; v_gene: TRBV9; d_gene: -; abundance: -; CDR3aa: CASSVDGQRDSPLHF; CDR3nt: TGTGCCAGCAGCGTAGACGGACAGAGGGATTCACCCCTCCACTTT
j_gene: TRBJ1-6; v_gene: TRBV5-1; d_gene: TRBD1; abundance: -; CDR3aa: CASSLAPGQQNSPLHF; CDR3nt: TGCGCCAGCAGCTTGGCCCCGGGACAGCAGAATTCACCCCTCCACTTT
j_gene: TRBJ1-2; v_gene: TRBV18; d_gene: TRBD1; abundance: -; CDR3aa: CASSPGQGALGGYTF; CDR3nt: TGTGCCAGCTCACCGGGACAGGGGGCCCTGGGAGGCTACACCTTC
j_gene: TRBJ1-4; v_gene: TRBV9; d_gene: -; abundance: -; CDR3aa: CASSPDGGFTYEKLFF; CDR3nt: TGTGCCAGCAGCCCTGACGGAGGATTTACGTATGAAAAACTGTTTTTT
j_gene: TRBJ1-2; v_gene: TRBV28; d_gene: TRBD1; abundance: -; CDR3aa: CASSSGQGRYGYTF; CDR3nt: TGTGCCAGCAGTAGCGGACAGGGACGCTATGGCTACACCTTC
j_gene: TRBJ2-7; v_gene: TRBV7-9; d_gene: TRBD1; abundance: few; CDR3aa: CASSSLEGAGEQYF; CDR3nt: TGTGCCAGCAGCTCCCTCGAGGGGGCGGGTGAGCAGTACTTC
j_gene: TRBJ1-2; v_gene: TRBV7-6; d_gene: -; abundance: few; CDR3aa: CASSLNWRGGYTF; CDR3nt: TGTGCCAGCAGCTTAAATTGGAGGGGTGGCTACACCTTC
j_gene: TRBJ1-5; v_gene: TRBV5-4; d_gene: TRBD1; abundance: -; CDR3aa: CASNRQGINQPQHF; CDR3nt: TGTGCCAGCAACCGACAGGGCATAAATCAGCCCCAGCATTTT
j_gene: TRBJ2-5; v_gene: TRBV7-6; d_gene: TRBD1; abundance: -; CDR3aa: CASSLGQDLWETQYF; CDR3nt: TGTGCCAGCAGCTTGGGACAGGACCTATGGGAGACCCAGTACTTC
j_gene: TRBJ2-2; v_gene: TRBV5-1; d_gene: TRBD1; abundance: -; CDR3aa: CASSWDSTTGELFF; CDR3nt: TGCGCCAGCAGCTGGGACAGTACTACCGGGGAGCTGTTTTTT
j_gene: TRBJ1-3; v_gene: TRBV6-5; d_gene: TRBD1; abundance: -; CDR3aa: CASRGQGPRGNTIYF; CDR3nt: TGTGCCAGCAGGGGACAGGGGCCTCGCGGAAACACCATATATTTT
j_gene: TRBJ2-7; v_gene: TRBV19; d_gene: -; abundance: -; CDR3aa: CASSTTGSSSYEQYF; CDR3nt: TGTGCCAGTAGTACGACAGGTTCAAGCTCCTACGAGCAGTACTTC
j_gene: TRBJ1-6; v_gene: TRBV5-1; d_gene: TRBD1; abundance: -; CDR3aa: CASSYTGDNSPLHF; CDR3nt: TGCGCCAGCAGCTATACAGGGGACAATTCACCCCTCCACTTT
j_gene: TRBJ2-3; v_gene: TRBV5-5; d_gene: TRBD2; abundance: -; CDR3aa: CASSYGTSGGIDTQYF; CDR3nt: TGTGCCAGCAGCTACGGGACTAGCGGGGGGATAGATACGCAGTATTTT
j_gene: TRBJ2-3; v_gene: TRBV2; d_gene: TRBD2; abundance: -; CDR3aa: CASEAGDADTQYF; CDR3nt: TGTGCCAGCGAGGCGGGGGACGCAGATACGCAGTATTTT
j_gene: TRBJ1-5; v_gene: TRBV6-5; d_gene: -; abundance: once; CDR3aa: CASVSSGGQPQHF; CDR3nt: TGTGCCAGCGTTTCCTCGGGGGGTCAGCCCCAGCATTTT
j_gene: TRBJ1-1; v_gene: TRBV7-9; d_gene: TRBD1; abundance: -; CDR3aa: CASSRDRANTEAFF; CDR3nt: TGTGCCAGCAGCCGCGACAGGGCGAACACTGAAGCTTTCTTT
j_gene: TRBJ2-7; v_gene: TRBV28; d_gene: -; abundance: -; CDR3aa: CASTIPTTGYEQYF; CDR3nt: TGTGCCAGCACCATACCGACGACAGGCTACGAGCAGTACTTC
j_gene: TRBJ2-4; v_gene: TRBV25-1; d_gene: -; abundance: -; CDR3aa: CASSELNIQYF; CDR3nt: TGTGCCAGCAGTGAACTAAACATTCAGTACTTC
j_gene: TRBJ2-7; v_gene: TRBV4-1; d_gene: -; abundance: -; CDR3aa: CASSRNEGDLAYEQYF; CDR3nt: TGCGCCAGCAGCCGAAACGAAGGGGACTTAGCCTACGAGCAGTACTTC
j_gene: TRBJ1-2; v_gene: TRBV29-1; d_gene: -; abundance: -; CDR3aa: CSVEEAASSYGYTF; CDR3nt: TGCAGCGTTGAAGAGGCAGCGAGCTCTTATGGCTACACCTTC
j_gene: TRBJ2-5; v_gene: TRBV6-6; d_gene: -; abundance: -; CDR3aa: CAARGGETQYF; CDR3nt: TGTGCCGCCAGGGGCGGAGAGACCCAGTACTTC
j_gene: TRBJ2-7; v_gene: TRBV11-3; d_gene: TRBD1; abundance: -; CDR3aa: CASSLGQGAPPEEQYF; CDR3nt: TGTGCCAGCAGCTTAGGACAGGGGGCGCCCCCGGAGGAGCAGTACTTC
j_gene: TRBJ1-2; v_gene: TRBV19; d_gene: TRBD1; abundance: few; CDR3aa: CASSRQGTDYGYTF; CDR3nt: TGTGCCAGTAGTCGACAGGGGACTGACTATGGCTACACCTTC
j_gene: TRBJ2-7; v_gene: TRBV7-2; d_gene: TRBD1; abundance: -; CDR3aa: CASSLEGTAFSYEQYF; CDR3nt: TGTGCCAGCAGCTTGGAAGGGACAGCCTTCTCCTACGAGCAGTACTTC
j_gene: TRBJ1-1; v_gene: TRBV6-5; d_gene: -; abundance: -; CDR3aa: CASSYGRQPNTEAFF; CDR3nt: TGTGCCAGCAGTTACGGCCGACAGCCGAACACTGAAGCTTTCTTT
j_gene: TRBJ1-4; v_gene: TRBV3-1/TRBV3-2; d_gene: TRBD1; abundance: -; CDR3aa: CASSLDRENEKLFF; CDR3nt: TGTGCCAGCAGCTTGGACAGGGAGAATGAAAAACTGTTTTTT
j_gene: TRBJ1-2; v_gene: TRBV21-1; d_gene: -; abundance: -; CDR3aa: CASSVSGVANYGYTF; CDR3nt: TGTGCCAGCAGCGTTTCGGGGGTAGCTAACTATGGCTACACCTTC
j_gene: TRBJ2-5; v_gene: TRBV2; d_gene: -; abundance: -; CDR3aa: CASSTGKETQYF; CDR3nt: TGTGCCAGCAGTACAGGGAAAGAGACCCAGTACTTC
j_gene: TRBJ1-3; v_gene: TRBV9; d_gene: TRBD1; abundance: -; CDR3aa: CASSVARDRGPGNTIYF; CDR3nt: TGTGCCAGCAGCGTAGCTAGGGACAGGGGGCCAGGAAACACCATATATTTT
j_gene: TRBJ2-1; v_gene: TRBV4-1; d_gene: -; abundance: -; CDR3aa: CASSQDWALSYNEQFF; CDR3nt: TGCGCCAGCAGCCAAGATTGGGCCCTCTCCTACAATGAGCAGTTCTTC